The 31 T cell receptor beta chains reported below all come from one sample, sequenced in a study of shared clonotypes between healthy human individuals. Assay used: immunoSEQ multiplex PCR; TCRdb lists only in-frame clones, some missing. In the table there are about 2.1 million clones, over 85% of which are singletons. Naive CD8 cells comprised CD45RO-negative, CCR7-positively selected cells, excluding terminally differentiated effector memory CD45RA+ cells. Sequenced sample: naive CD8+ T cells from PBMCs. The receptors shown here come from a man aged 18 to 29 in good health. Some clones in this sample may be carry-over from other donors' samples.

The chain couples TRBV9 to TRBJ1-1, with D tentatively TRBD1 (5 bases). CDR1 is SGDLS and CDR2 is YYNGEE in the germline V gene. Trimming took off 2 bases at V and 5 bases at J, with 10 bases between the two ends. This CDR3 comprises 13 residues. For the CDR3, the DNA is TGTGCCAGCAGCGTGGACAAGGGGACTGAAGCTTTCTTT. This gives the protein CASSVDKGTEAFF.

V and J are TRBV27 and TRBJ2-2; TRBD2 matches 8 bases. The germline CDR1 and CDR2 sequences are MNHEY and SMNVEV (reference sequence). CDR3 length equals 17 residues. With 5 bases clipped from V and 0 bases from J, the junction kept 8 bases outside the gene matches. The CDR3: CASSPSAGDANTGELFF. In DNA, the CDR3 is TGTGCCAGCAGTCCTTCAGCGGGGGACGCGAACACCGGGGAGCTGTTTTTT.

V gene TRBV9 combines with J gene TRBJ2-1; a weak D match, TRBD2 (6 bases). CDR1 is SGDLS and CDR2 is YYNGEE in the germline V gene. The V end lost 4 bases, the J end lost 5 bases, and 28 bases lay between the germline ends. The CDR3 spans 19 residues. The CDR3 DNA reads as TGTGCCAGCAGCCACACTCCCGACCCCTCGGGAGCGGCGGACAATGAGCAGTTCTTC. It specifies CASSHTPDPSGAADNEQFF.

This chain uses TRBV27 with TRBJ2-1, with D tentatively TRBD1 or TRBD2 (5 bases each). V lost 9 bases and J 7 bases, leaving 19 bases between the germline ends. This CDR3 spans 14 amino acids. Germline V gene lookup returns CDR1 MNHEY and CDR2 SMNVEV (reference sequence). The CDR3 DNA reads TGTGCCAGTTCGGACCGGGACCGTTATAATGAGCAGTTCTTC. Translating gives CASSDRDRYNEQFF.

The sample holds one count of this clone. The genes are TRBV10-3 and TRBJ2-1, with TRBD2 matching 7 bases. The V gene end was trimmed by 3 bases and the J gene end by 6 bases; junction bases not matched to a gene: 8. Per germline, CDR1 ENHRY and CDR2 SYGVKD. This CDR3 region has 15 residues. CDR3 sequence: CAISEEGGPGNEQFF. For the CDR3, the DNA is TGTGCCATCAGTGAAGAGGGAGGGCCGGGCAATGAGCAGTTCTTC.

This sequence joins TRBV6-5 and TRBJ1-5; TRBD1 matches at 7 bases. The germline V gene encodes CDR1 MNHEY and CDR2 SVGAGI. The CDR3 runs 13 residues. Trimming cost V 3 bases and J 7 bases; bases outside gene matches: 3. CDR3 protein: CASSYNRGQPQHF. The CDR3 nucleotides are TGTGCCAGCAGTTATAACAGGGGACAGCCCCAGCATTTT.

The chain joins TRBV5-1 to TRBJ2-1; TRBD1 matches 10 bases. J was trimmed by 4 bases and V by 4 bases; bases with no gene match: 5. The germline V gene has CDR1 SGHRS and CDR2 YFSETQ. The CDR3 has 15 amino acids. The CDR3 DNA sequence: TGCGCCAGCAGCCTCGACAGGGGGCCTTACAATGAGCAGTTCTTC. Protein sequence: CASSLDRGPYNEQFF.

This clone was recorded only once. The gene calls are TRBV2 and TRBJ1-3; the D is unclear. Germline V gene data show CDR1 as SNHLY and CDR2 as FYNNEI. The CDR3 contains 14 residues. V shed 2 bases and J shed 4 bases, with 9 bases lying between them. This CDR3 is CASSENIQGNTIYF. As DNA, the CDR3 is TGTGCCAGCAGTGAAAACATACAGGGAAACACCATATATTTT.

The V call is TRBV5-1, the J call TRBJ1-1, with 7 bases aligning to TRBD1. Per the germline V gene, CDR1 is SGHRS and CDR2 is YFSETQ. The CDR3 covers 19 residues. V shed 2 bases and J 3 bases; nucleotides not matched to a gene: 19. CDR3 sequence: CASSFPRGRGDQEDTEAFF. CDR3 nucleotide sequence: TGCGCCAGCAGCTTCCCAAGAGGCAGGGGGGACCAGGAGGACACTGAAGCTTTCTTT.

A remark on this clone: Other nucleotide sequences in the sample specify the same CDR3. The chain has TRBV7-9 and TRBJ1-1; 8 positions agree with TRBD1. This CDR3 is built from 15 residues. V was clipped by 4 bases and J by 3 bases; unmatched bases: 7. Looked up from germline, CDR1 is SEHNR and CDR2 is FQNEAQ (reference sequence). The chain's CDR3 is CASSSPGQGYTEAFF. CDR3 DNA: TGTGCCAGCAGCTCACCAGGACAGGGATACACTGAAGCTTTCTTT.

This clone was picked up a small number of times. This chain joins TRBV29-1 and TRBJ1-5; possibly TRBD1 for D (6 bases). The germline V and J ends were trimmed by 6 bases and 3 bases, with 12 bases remaining between them. Germline V gene data show CDR1 as SQVTM and CDR2 as ANQGSEA. This CDR3 spans 13 amino acids. The CDR3 here is CSVLQGYNQPQHF. CDR3 nucleotides: TGCAGCGTCCTACAGGGCTACAATCAGCCCCAGCATTTT.

This clone was recorded only once. The chain joins TRBV19 to TRBJ1-1; 7 nucleotides agree with TRBD1. This CDR3 comprises 14 residues. Germline CDR1 is LNHDA and CDR2 is SQIVND (reference sequence). V gave up 7 bases and J gave up 0 bases; unmatched junction bases: 5. The CDR3 loop is CASTWGQMNTEAFF. The CDR3 DNA sequence: TGTGCCAGTACTTGGGGACAGATGAACACTGAAGCTTTCTTT.

The chain uses TRBV13 and TRBJ2-7; 11 bases align to TRBD2. J gave up 3 bases and V 4 bases, and 2 bases lay outside the gene matches. CDR1 is PRHDT, CDR2 FYEKMQ, per germline (reference sequence). CDR3 length: 14 residues. This CDR3 reads CASSYGTSGYEQYF. In DNA, the CDR3 is TGTGCCAGCAGCTACGGGACTAGCGGCTACGAGCAGTACTTC.

This chain uses TRBV29-1 with TRBJ1-1; the D gene is possibly TRBD1 (6 bases). Per the germline V gene, CDR1 is SQVTM and CDR2 is ANQGSEA. The CDR3 contains 16 residues. V was trimmed by 7 bases and J by 1 base, leaving 22 bases between them. The CDR3 reads CSGWGFEQGWNTEAFF. The DNA of the CDR3 is TGCAGCGGGTGGGGTTTTGAACAGGGCTGGAACACTGAAGCTTTCTTT.

This clone was observed a single time. The rearrangement joins TRBV7-9 to TRBJ1-2; 9 nucleotides match TRBD1. CDR3 length: 16 amino acids. Germline values: CDR1 SEHNR, CDR2 FQNEAQ (reference sequence). The V segment lost 0 bases and the J segment 4 bases; nucleotides outside the gene matches: 6. The CDR3 DNA follows: TGTGCCAGCAGCTTAGCTGGACAGGGGTATAGCTATGGCTACACCTTC. It encodes CASSLAGQGYSYGYTF.

The gene calls are TRBV29-1 and TRBJ2-5; 11 nucleotides align to TRBD1. The CDR3 covers 16 residues. Germline CDR1 SQVTM, CDR2 ANQGSEA. Losses at the gene ends were 7 bases for V and 5 bases for J; bases not matched to a gene: 15. The CDR3 sequence: CSAEPQGQGEVETQYF. CDR3 bases: TGCAGCGCCGAACCCCAGGGACAGGGGGAGGTGGAGACCCAGTACTTC.

The chain couples TRBV15 to TRBJ1-2, with D perhaps TRBD1 (5 bases). Germline V gene sequence: CDR1 LNHNV, CDR2 YYDKDF (reference sequence). V lost 5 bases to trimming and J lost 7 bases, with 17 bases between them. The CDR3 length is 14 residues. This CDR3 reads CATSYRDGGGGYTF. CDR3 in DNA: TGTGCCACCAGCTACCGGGACGGTGGGGGTGGCTACACCTTC. The full variable domain, its missing parts supplied by reference TRBV15 and TRBJ1-2, is DAMVIQNPRYQVTQFGKPVTLSCSQTLNHNVMYWYQQKSSQAPKLLFHYYDKDFNNEADTPDNFQSRRPNTSFCFLDIRSPGLGDTAMYLCATSYRDGGGGYTFGSGTRLTVV.

The V gene is TRBV4-1, the J gene TRBJ2-2; D possibly corresponds to TRBD2 (6 bases). The germline V and J ends were trimmed by 6 bases and 4 bases, with 12 bases remaining between them. Germline CDR1 is MGHRA and CDR2 is YSYEKL. This CDR3 is 14 amino acids long. CDR3 coding DNA: TGCGCCAGCAGTCTAGACGGGGGCACCGGGGAGCTGTTTTTT. Its protein product is CASSLDGGTGELFF.

The chain uses TRBV27 and TRBJ2-3, with 7 positions matching TRBD1. CDR1 is MNHEY and CDR2 is SMNVEV in the germline V gene (reference sequence). The V and J ends lost 6 bases and 2 bases, in that order; junction bases with no gene match: 8. The CDR3 is 15 amino acids. For the CDR3, the DNA is TGTGCCAGCAGCCAGGACAGGATCCTCACAGATACGCAGTATTTT. It yields the protein CASSQDRILTDTQYF.

The chain carries TRBV7-9 and TRBJ2-3; D may correspond to TRBD1 or TRBD2 (5 bases each). Germline-derived CDR1 and CDR2 are SEHNR and FQNEAQ (reference sequence). V was pared by 2 bases and J by 5 bases, with 20 bases between. The CDR3 consists of 17 residues. CDR3: CASSLPRSGWGKDTQYF. The CDR3, as DNA: TGTGCCAGCAGCTTACCGCGCTCGGGGTGGGGGAAAGATACGCAGTATTTT.

This chain links TRBV4-3 with TRBJ1-5, with a tentative D call TRBD1 (5 bases). Germline V gene sequence: CDR1 LGHNA, CDR2 YSLEER. This CDR3 contains 15 residues. V lost 4 bases to trimming and J lost 3 bases, with 13 bases between them. As DNA, the CDR3 is TGCGCCAGCAGCCCGTTCCCGGGACCCAATCAGCCCCAGCATTTT. Protein: CASSPFPGPNQPQHF.

Only one count was recorded for this clone. The chain employs TRBV15 and TRBJ2-1; 12 positions match TRBD2. The CDR3 consists of 16 residues. The V gene end was trimmed by 8 bases and the J gene end by 8 bases; junction bases not matched to a gene: 13. CDR1 and CDR2 from the germline V gene are LNHNV and YYDKDF (reference sequence). The CDR3 DNA reads TGTGCCACCGATACTCGGACTAGCGGGAATCAGGATGAGCAGTTCTTC. As protein: CATDTRTSGNQDEQFF.

V and J are TRBV28 and TRBJ2-7; D possibly matches TRBD1 or TRBD2 (7 bases each). V was clipped by 6 bases and J by 5 bases, with 17 bases between them. This CDR3 is built from 14 residues. CDR1 and CDR2 from the germline V gene are MDHEN and SYDVKM. This chain's CDR3 is CASSLGGGGHEQYF. The CDR3 bases are TGTGCCAGCAGCCTAGGGGGAGGGGGCCACGAGCAGTACTTC.

V usage is TRBV28 and J usage is TRBJ2-7; 9 bases map to TRBD2. CDR1 is MDHEN, CDR2 SYDVKM, per germline. Trimming at V came to 6 bases and at J to 1 base, leaving 10 bases not matched to a gene. The CDR3 consists of 16 residues. Here the CDR3 DNA reads TGTGCCAGCAGATCGACCGTGACTAGCGGATCCTACGAGCAGTACTTC. Translated: CASRSTVTSGSYEQYF.

V gene TRBV2 combines with J gene TRBJ2-7, with 7 positions matching TRBD2. From germline, CDR1 is SNHLY and CDR2 FYNNEI. The CDR3 extends over 15 amino acids. The V gene end was trimmed by 3 bases and the J gene end by 3 bases; junction bases not matched to a gene: 8. CDR3 in DNA: TGTGCCAGCAGTGATAGAGGACTAGTGGGCTACGAGCAGTACTTC. Encoded protein: CASSDRGLVGYEQYF.

This chain links TRBV5-4 with TRBJ2-7, with D perhaps TRBD1 (5 bases). The CDR3 runs 17 residues. CDR1 and CDR2 from the germline V gene are SGHNT and YYREEE (reference sequence). Trimming pared 1 base from V and 0 bases from J, leaving 17 bases between. CDR3 protein: CASSLYPPRESSYEQYF. The CDR3 bases are TGTGCCAGCAGCTTGTATCCCCCCAGGGAAAGCTCCTACGAGCAGTACTTC.

The genes are TRBV7-9 and TRBJ2-1; 13 bases fit TRBD2. Germline CDR1 reads SEHNR; CDR2 reads FQNEAQ (reference sequence). CDR3 length: 16 residues. J gave up 8 bases and V 5 bases, and 9 bases lay outside the gene matches. The CDR3 reads CASSQTSGRAFDEQFF. The CDR3 region has the DNA TGTGCCAGCAGCCAAACTAGCGGGAGGGCCTTCGATGAGCAGTTCTTC.

This chain connects TRBV4-2 to TRBJ2-7, with TRBD2 matching 11 bases. V was pared by 4 bases and J by 3 bases, with 11 bases of the junction left unmatched. Germline V lookup: CDR1 LGHNA, CDR2 YNFKEQ. The CDR3 consists of 17 residues. The CDR3 loop is CASSPVTSGIIIYEQYF. Here the CDR3 DNA reads TGTGCCAGCAGCCCTGTGACTAGCGGGATAATTATCTACGAGCAGTACTTC.

The J gene is TRBJ2-7, the V gene TRBV4-2; 8 positions agree with TRBD2. This CDR3 region has 18 residues. The junction had 12 bases not matched to a gene; V was cut back by 0 bases and J by 2 bases. The V gene's germline CDR1 is LGHNA and CDR2 YNFKEQ. CDR3 sequence (DNA): TGTGCCAGCAGCCAAGATCCCTTGTATAGCGGGGTAGCCTACGAGCAGTACTTC. Translating gives CASSQDPLYSGVAYEQYF.

The gene calls are TRBV27 and TRBJ1-2; no reliable D call. V was clipped by 2 bases and J by 6 bases, with 16 bases between them. The CDR3 has 15 residues. Germline CDR1 is MNHEY and CDR2 is SMNVEV (reference sequence). CDR3 coding DNA: TGTGCCAGCAGTTTAGGGCGAACAGCGGGCCATGGCTACACCTTC. It encodes CASSLGRTAGHGYTF.

The gene calls are TRBV6-1 and TRBJ2-1; 12 positions agree with TRBD2. This CDR3 is built from 15 residues. Germline V CDR1 and CDR2: MNHNS, SASEGT. The V gene end was trimmed by 5 bases and the J gene end by 5 bases; junction bases not matched to a gene: 4. This CDR3 is CASSIRTSGNNEQFF. CDR3 nucleotide sequence: TGTGCCAGCAGTATCCGGACTAGCGGGAACAATGAGCAGTTCTTC.